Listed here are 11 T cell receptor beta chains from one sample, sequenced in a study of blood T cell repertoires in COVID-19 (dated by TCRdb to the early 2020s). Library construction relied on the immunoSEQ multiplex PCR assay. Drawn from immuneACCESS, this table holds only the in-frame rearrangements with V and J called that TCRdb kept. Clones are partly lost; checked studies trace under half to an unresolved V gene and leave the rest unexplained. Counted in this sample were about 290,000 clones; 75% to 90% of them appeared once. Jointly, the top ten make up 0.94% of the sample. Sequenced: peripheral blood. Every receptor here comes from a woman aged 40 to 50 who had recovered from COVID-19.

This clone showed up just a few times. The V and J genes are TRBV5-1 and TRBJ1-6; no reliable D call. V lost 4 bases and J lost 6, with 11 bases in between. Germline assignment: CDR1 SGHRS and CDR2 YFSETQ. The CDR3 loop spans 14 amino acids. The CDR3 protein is CASSPGVINSPLHF. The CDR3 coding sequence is TGCGCCAGCAGCCCCGGGGTTATTAATTCACCCCTCCACTTT.

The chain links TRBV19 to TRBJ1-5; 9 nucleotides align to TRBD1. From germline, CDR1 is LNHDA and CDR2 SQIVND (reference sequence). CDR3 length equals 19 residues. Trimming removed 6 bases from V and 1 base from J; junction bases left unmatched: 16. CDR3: CASRGPGQGGLGSNQPQHF. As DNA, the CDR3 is TGTGCCAGTAGGGGACCGGGACAGGGAGGCCTGGGGAGCAATCAGCCCCAGCATTTT.

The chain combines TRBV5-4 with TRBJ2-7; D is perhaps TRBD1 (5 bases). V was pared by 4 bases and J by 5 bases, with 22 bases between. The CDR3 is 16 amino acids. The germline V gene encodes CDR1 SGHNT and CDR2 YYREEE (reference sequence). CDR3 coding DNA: TGTGCCAGCAGCCCACCGGGTTTCGCAGGGCAGGACGAGCAGTACTTC. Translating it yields CASSPPGFAGQDEQYF.

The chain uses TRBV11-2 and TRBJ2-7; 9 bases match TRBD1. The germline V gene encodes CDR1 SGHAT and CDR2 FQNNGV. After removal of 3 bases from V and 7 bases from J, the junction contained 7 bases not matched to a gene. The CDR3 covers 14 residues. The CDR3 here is CASSLGGQGREQYF. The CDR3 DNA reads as TGTGCCAGCAGCTTGGGGGGACAGGGCCGGGAGCAGTACTTC.

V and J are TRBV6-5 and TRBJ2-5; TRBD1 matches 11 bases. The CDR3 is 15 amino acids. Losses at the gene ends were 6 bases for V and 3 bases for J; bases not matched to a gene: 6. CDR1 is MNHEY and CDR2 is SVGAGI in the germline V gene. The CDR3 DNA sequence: TGTGCCAGCAGCGAGGACAGGGGGCGGGAAGAGACCCAGTACTTC. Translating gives CASSEDRGREETQYF.

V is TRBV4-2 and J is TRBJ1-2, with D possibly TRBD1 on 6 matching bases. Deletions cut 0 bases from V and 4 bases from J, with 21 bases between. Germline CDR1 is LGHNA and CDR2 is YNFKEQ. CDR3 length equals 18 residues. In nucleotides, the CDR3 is TGTGCCAGCAGCCAAGATTGGGCAGGGGCGGCAATTGGCTATGGCTACACCTTC. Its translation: CASSQDWAGAAIGYGYTF.

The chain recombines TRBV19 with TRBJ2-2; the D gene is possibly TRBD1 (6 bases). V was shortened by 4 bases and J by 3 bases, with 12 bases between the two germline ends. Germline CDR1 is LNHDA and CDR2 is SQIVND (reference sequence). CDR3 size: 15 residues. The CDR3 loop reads CASSKTGPDTGELFF. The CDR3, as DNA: TGTGCCAGTAGTAAAACAGGGCCGGACACCGGGGAGCTGTTTTTT.

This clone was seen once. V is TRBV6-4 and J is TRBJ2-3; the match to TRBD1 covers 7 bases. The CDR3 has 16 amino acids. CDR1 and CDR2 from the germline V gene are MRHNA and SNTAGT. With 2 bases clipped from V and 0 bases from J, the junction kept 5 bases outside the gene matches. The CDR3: CASSDPDRPSTDTQYF. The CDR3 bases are TGTGCCAGCAGTGACCCGGACAGGCCGAGCACAGATACGCAGTATTTT.

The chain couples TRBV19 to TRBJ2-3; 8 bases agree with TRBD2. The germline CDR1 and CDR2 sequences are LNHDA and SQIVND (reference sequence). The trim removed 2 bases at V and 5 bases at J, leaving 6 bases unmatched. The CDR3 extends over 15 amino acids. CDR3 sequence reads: CASSILIGRVDTQYF. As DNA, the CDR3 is TGTGCCAGTAGTATACTAATCGGGAGGGTAGATACGCAGTATTTT.

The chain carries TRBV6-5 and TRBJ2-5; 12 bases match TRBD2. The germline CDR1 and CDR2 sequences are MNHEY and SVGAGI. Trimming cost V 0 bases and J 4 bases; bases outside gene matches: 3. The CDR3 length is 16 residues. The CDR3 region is CASSYSGLAGPETQYF. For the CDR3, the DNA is TGTGCCAGCAGTTACTCGGGACTAGCGGGCCCAGAGACCCAGTACTTC.

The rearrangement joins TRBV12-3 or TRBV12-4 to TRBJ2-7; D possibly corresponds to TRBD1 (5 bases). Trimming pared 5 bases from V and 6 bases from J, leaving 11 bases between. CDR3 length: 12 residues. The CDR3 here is CASSRDSSEQYF. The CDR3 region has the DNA TGTGCCAGCAGTAGAGACAGCTCCGAGCAGTACTTC.